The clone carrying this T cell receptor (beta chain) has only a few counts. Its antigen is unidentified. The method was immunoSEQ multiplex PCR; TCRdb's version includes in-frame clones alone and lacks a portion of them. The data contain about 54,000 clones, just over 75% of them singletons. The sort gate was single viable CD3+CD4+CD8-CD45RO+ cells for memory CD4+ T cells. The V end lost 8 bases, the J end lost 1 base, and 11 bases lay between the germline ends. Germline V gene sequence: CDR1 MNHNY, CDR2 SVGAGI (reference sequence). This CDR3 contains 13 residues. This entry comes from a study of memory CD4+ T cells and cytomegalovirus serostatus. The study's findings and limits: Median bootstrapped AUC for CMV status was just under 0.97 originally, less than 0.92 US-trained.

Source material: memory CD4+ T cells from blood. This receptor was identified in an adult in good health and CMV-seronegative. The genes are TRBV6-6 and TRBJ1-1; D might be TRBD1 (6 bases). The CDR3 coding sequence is TGTGCCAGCGGGACAAGAGAGAACACTGAAGCTTTCTTT. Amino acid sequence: CASGTRENTEAFF.